Listed here are 27 T cell receptor beta chains from one sample, sequenced in a study of Graves' ophthalmopathy and Graves' hyperthyroidism. Amplification targeted the TCR beta CDR3 regions, with RNA transcripts as the source material. First-round RT-PCR relied on HTBI primers, and a second-round multiplex PCR came next. TCRdb re-analysed the multiplex PCR reads in MiXCR, keeping a single row per CDR3 protein. The table records 150,000 to 200,000 distinct CDR3 sequences, 30% to 45% of them present only once. The source material was peripheral blood. These receptors all come from a woman between 35 and 50 years old with Graves' ophthalmopathy.

This clonotype was counted ten times or more. The rearrangement joins TRBV27 to TRBJ1-5; D gene unclear. Germline assignment: CDR1 MNHEY and CDR2 SMNVEV (reference sequence). The CDR3 loop spans 15 amino acids. The germline V and J ends were trimmed by 6 bases and 1 base, with 13 bases remaining between them. This CDR3 reads CASRYSPSSNQPQHF. The CDR3 DNA sequence: TGTGCCAGCAGGTACTCACCATCCAGCAATCAGCCCCAGCATTTT.

This clonotype was found many times. V and J are TRBV11-2 and TRBJ2-2; 7 nucleotides line up with TRBD2. The V gene's germline CDR1 is SGHAT and CDR2 FQNNGV. This CDR3 comprises 17 residues. The V gene end was trimmed by 0 bases and the J gene end by 3 bases; junction bases not matched to a gene: 7. This CDR3 is CASSLDSGGRYTGELFF. CDR3 DNA sequence: TGTGCCAGCAGCTTAGACTCGGGAGGAAGGTACACCGGGGAGCTGTTTTTT.

This clonotype was picked up many times. The V gene is TRBV29-1, the J gene TRBJ2-5; 8 positions agree with TRBD2. Trimming at V came to 7 bases and at J to 0 bases, leaving 7 bases not matched to a gene. The CDR3 consists of 14 residues. Germline loops: CDR1 SQVTM, CDR2 ANQGSEA. The CDR3 region is CSAPGGGNQETQYF. For the CDR3, the DNA is TGCAGCGCCCCCGGGGGGGGGAACCAAGAGACCCAGTACTTC.

This clonotype was found many times. As DNA, the CDR3 is TGTGCCAGCAGCTTACACGAGACAGGGTTTTACGGCATTCAGTACTTC. It yields the protein CASSLHETGFYGIQYF. The J gene is TRBJ2-4, the V gene TRBV5-6, with 7 bases fitting TRBD1. The CDR3 has 16 residues. V shed 2 bases and J 9 bases; nucleotides not matched to a gene: 14. The V gene's germline CDR1 is SGHDT and CDR2 YYEEEE.

The J gene is TRBJ2-7, the V gene TRBV7-2; D is possibly TRBD1 (6 bases). This CDR3 is built from 15 residues. The V end was cut by 5 bases, the J end by 2 bases, with 16 bases between. Germline lookup yields CDR1 SGHTA and CDR2 FQGNSA. The CDR3 nucleotides are TGTGCCAGCAGCCGAAAGGACGGGACAACCTACGAGCAGTACTTC. Amino acid sequence: CASSRKDGTTYEQYF.

This clonotype was detected ten times or more. The rearrangement links TRBV14 to TRBJ2-2; a weak D match, TRBD2 (5 bases). Germline CDR1 reads SGHDN; CDR2 reads FVKESK. V was clipped by 4 bases and J by 7 bases, with 13 bases between them. The CDR3 runs 14 residues. CDR3 amino acids: CASSLDKGLGELFF. CDR3 bases: TGTGCCAGCAGCCTCGATAAAGGACTCGGGGAGCTGTTTTTT. The full variable domain, rest sourced from reference TRBV14 and TRBJ2-2, is EAGVTQFPSHSVIEKGQTVTLRCDPISGHDNLYWYRRVMGKEIKFLLHFVKESKQDESGMPNNRFLAERTGGTYSTLKVQPAELEDSGVYFCASSLDKGLGELFFGEGSRLTVL.

The table lists this clonotype with many counts. The V and J genes are TRBV28 and TRBJ1-5; D is unclear. CDR3 length: 13 amino acids. With 6 bases removed from V and 0 bases from J, the gap between germline ends came to 6 bases. Germline CDR1 and CDR2: MDHEN and SYDVKM. The CDR3 region is CASRRYSNQPQHF. The CDR3 region has the DNA TGTGCCAGCAGAAGATATAGCAATCAGCCCCAGCATTTT. Based on the CDR3 plus reference TRBV28 and TRBJ1-5, the full variable domain is DVKVTQSSRYLVKRTGEKVFLECVQDMDHENMFWYRQDPGLGLRLIYFSYDVKMKEKGDIPEGYSVSREKKERFSLILESASTNQTSMYLCASRRYSNQPQHFGDGTRLSIL.

This clonotype has a count of ten or more. V usage is TRBV29-1 and J usage is TRBJ2-7; 7 nucleotides agree with TRBD1. The J segment lost 3 bases and the V segment lost 3 bases, leaving 8 bases of the junction unmatched. CDR1 is SQVTM and CDR2 is ANQGSEA in the germline V gene. CDR3 size: 14 residues. This CDR3 reads CSVDVMGQSYEQYF. In DNA, the CDR3 is TGCAGCGTTGACGTAATGGGACAGAGCTACGAGCAGTACTTC.

The genes are TRBV6-1 and TRBJ1-2; 7 positions match TRBD1. Germline V gives CDR1 MNHNS, CDR2 SASEGT. This CDR3 is built from 13 residues. The ends lost 2 bases at V and 4 bases at J; junction bases unmatched: 1. The CDR3 protein is CASSEYRGYGYTF. In DNA form, the CDR3 reads TGTGCCAGCAGTGAATACAGGGGCTATGGCTACACCTTC.

The rearrangement joins TRBV11-2 to TRBJ2-7; 9 nucleotides match TRBD1. The CDR3 runs to 14 residues. Germline V CDR1 and CDR2: SGHAT, FQNNGV. V lost 3 bases to trimming and J lost 4 bases; unmatched junction nucleotides: 4. The CDR3 loop reads CASSFLGQGYEQYF. For the CDR3, the DNA is TGTGCCAGCAGCTTTTTGGGACAGGGTTACGAGCAGTACTTC.

This clonotype came up many times. The chain is built from TRBV7-9 and TRBJ2-7; D remains unclear. The CDR3 loop spans 16 amino acids. Germline CDR1 SEHNR, CDR2 FQNEAQ (reference sequence). Trimming cost V 0 bases and J 2 bases, with 14 bases left between them. The CDR3, as DNA: TGTGCCAGCAGCTTAGCGATGAGGATGGGTCCCTACGAGCAGTACTTC. Protein sequence: CASSLAMRMGPYEQYF.

The V gene is TRBV28, the J gene TRBJ1-1; D is uncertain. V was trimmed by 7 bases and J by 0 bases, leaving 15 bases between them. Germline V lookup: CDR1 MDHEN, CDR2 SYDVKM. This CDR3 has 15 residues. The CDR3 reads CASTTDPRVNTEAFF. CDR3 sequence (DNA): TGTGCCAGCACCACAGATCCTCGGGTGAACACTGAAGCTTTCTTT.

This clonotype was seen ten or more times. As DNA, the CDR3 is TGTGCCAGCAGTTACCGGTGGGAGCAAGAGACCCAGTACTTC. As protein: CASSYRWEQETQYF. The V and J genes are TRBV6-5 and TRBJ2-5; the D gene is possibly TRBD2 (5 bases). The V gene's germline CDR1 is MNHEY and CDR2 SVGAGI. The CDR3 runs to 14 residues. V was pared by 2 bases and J by 2 bases, with 9 bases between.

V usage is TRBV20-1 and J usage is TRBJ1-6; maybe TRBD1 (5 bases). The V and J ends lost 0 bases and 14 bases respectively, with 17 bases between them. CDR1 and CDR2 from the germline V gene are DFQATT and SNEGSKA (reference sequence). The CDR3 length is 14 residues. DNA for the CDR3: TGCAGTGCTAGAGATCCGTCAGGGATTCTTGCCCTCCACTTT. Its translation: CSARDPSGILALHF.

The CDR3 region is CASSPVFRGPGYTF. The CDR3 DNA reads TGTGCCAGCAGCCCTGTTTTTCGGGGTCCTGGCTACACCTTC. The V gene is TRBV12-3 or TRBV12-4, the J gene TRBJ1-2; D remains unclear. This CDR3 region has 14 residues. The V gene lost 6 bases and the J gene lost 7 bases, with 18 bases spanning the gap.

This clonotype was picked up many times. V is TRBV6-2 or TRBV6-3 and J is TRBJ2-7; TRBD2 agrees at 9 bases. This CDR3 is 13 amino acids long. Germline CDR1 reads MNHEY; CDR2 reads SVGEGT. V lost 5 bases to trimming and J lost 6 bases; unmatched junction nucleotides: 5. The CDR3 DNA is TGTGCCAGCAGTCCTAGCGGGATAACCGAGCAGTACTTC. Its translation is CASSPSGITEQYF.

This clonotype was found many times. The chain joins TRBV5-1 to TRBJ2-2, with a possible D match to TRBD1 (6 bases). Trimming shortened V by 0 bases and J by 5 bases, and 11 bases separated the two germline ends. Germline V gives CDR1 SGHRS, CDR2 YFSETQ. This CDR3 is 15 amino acids long. This CDR3 is CASSLVSGDTGELFF. In DNA, the CDR3 is TGCGCCAGCAGCTTGGTTTCAGGGGATACCGGGGAGCTGTTTTTT.

This clonotype was seen only a few times. This sequence joins TRBV5-8 and TRBJ2-5; TRBD1 aligns across 11 bases. The CDR3 has 16 amino acids. CDR1 is SGHTS and CDR2 is YDEGEE in the germline V gene. J gave up 5 bases and V 0 bases, and 6 bases lay outside the gene matches. The CDR3 DNA reads as TGTGCCAGCAGCTTGGGGACAGGGGGCCTATGGGAGACCCAGTACTTC. This encodes CASSLGTGGLWETQYF.

Ten or more counts support this clonotype. CDR3 loop: CASSLEMYTEAFF. For the CDR3, the DNA is TGTGCCAGCAGCTTAGAAATGTACACTGAAGCTTTCTTT. The gene calls are TRBV11-3 and TRBJ1-1; D not resolved. The V gene lost 0 bases and the J gene lost 3 bases, with 5 bases spanning the gap. CDR3 length: 13 residues. CDR1 SGHNT and CDR2 YENEEA come from the germline V gene.

This clonotype was recorded once. The CDR3 DNA reads TGTGCTAGTGGGATGGGGACCATACGGCCCGAGCAGTACTTC. It codes for CASGMGTIRPEQYF. The chain joins TRBV12-5 to TRBJ2-7; D assignment may be TRBD1 or TRBD2 (5 bases each). Germline CDR1 LGHNT, CDR2 FRNRAP. Trimming shortened V by 6 bases and J by 6 bases, and 18 bases separated the two germline ends. The CDR3 covers 14 residues.

The chain combines TRBV27 with TRBJ1-6; D remains unclear. V lost 1 base, J lost 6 bases, and 10 bases lay in between. Germline loops: CDR1 MNHEY, CDR2 SMNVEV (reference sequence). The CDR3 is 15 amino acids. In nucleotides, the CDR3 is TGTGCCAGCAGTTTATTGGGGTTTGGTAATTCACCCCTCCACTTT. Its protein product is CASSLLGFGNSPLHF.

This clonotype occurred many times. V gene TRBV12-3 or TRBV12-4 combines with J gene TRBJ2-2; the match to TRBD2 covers 7 bases. With V trimmed by 7 bases and J by 4 bases, 9 bases remained unmatched. The CDR3 runs 15 residues. The CDR3 protein is CASTLMGGSTGELFF. The CDR3 bases are TGTGCCAGCACCCTAATGGGGGGGAGCACCGGGGAGCTGTTTTTT.

This clonotype was counted ten times or more. This sequence joins TRBV18 and TRBJ1-5; the D gene is possibly TRBD1 (5 bases). CDR1 KGHSH and CDR2 LQKENI come from the germline V gene. The CDR3 totals 13 residues. V lost 6 bases and J 7 bases, leaving 13 bases between the germline ends. The CDR3 DNA follows: TGTGCCAGCTCGGAAGGGGTAGAGCAGCCCCAGCATTTT. It is translated as CASSEGVEQPQHF.

The chain recombines TRBV12-3 or TRBV12-4 with TRBJ1-1; D unresolved. The CDR3 is 12 amino acids. The V gene lost 3 bases and the J gene lost 6 bases, with 8 bases spanning the gap. CDR3 nucleotides: TGTGCCAGCAGTTTGGGGTCTGCTGAAGCTTTCTTT. It yields the protein CASSLGSAEAFF.

This clonotype showed up many times. The rearrangement links TRBV18 to TRBJ2-5; the match to TRBD1 covers 9 bases. CDR3 length: 14 residues. Trimming cost V 4 bases and J 4 bases; bases outside gene matches: 4. Germline CDR1 KGHSH, CDR2 LQKENI. The chain's CDR3 is CASSRRQGVETQYF. Here the CDR3 DNA reads TGTGCCAGCTCACGCCGACAGGGGGTAGAGACCCAGTACTTC.

The rearrangement joins TRBV12-5 to TRBJ2-4; D remains ambiguous. This CDR3 comprises 13 residues. The V gene lost 7 bases and the J gene lost 3 bases, with 10 bases spanning the gap. From germline, CDR1 is LGHNT and CDR2 FRNRAP. The CDR3 region has the DNA TGTGCTAGTGCCAATGGGCTCAAAAACATTCAGTACTTC. Protein: CASANGLKNIQYF. Complete variable domain (other parts from reference TRBV12-5 and TRBJ2-4): DARVTQTPRHKVTEMGQEVTMRCQPILGHNTVFWYRQTMMQGLELLAYFRNRAPLDDSGMPKDRFSAEMPDATLATLKIQPSEPRDSAVYFCASANGLKNIQYFGAGTRLSVL.

This clonotype was counted many times. V gene TRBV12-3 or TRBV12-4 combines with J gene TRBJ2-5, with TRBD1 identical over 10 bases. J lost 5 bases, V lost 5 bases, and 5 bases had no gene match. The CDR3 totals 14 residues. The chain's CDR3 is CASSPRQGAETQYF. The CDR3 DNA is TGTGCCAGCAGTCCAAGACAGGGGGCCGAGACCCAGTACTTC.